The clone carrying this T cell receptor beta chain was seen ten or more times. Trimming took 11 bases from V and 8 from J, leaving 16 bases between them. The germline CDR1 and CDR2 sequences are SNHLY and FYNNEI. CDR3 length: 13 amino acids. TCRdb reanalyzed the PCR reads with MiXCR. The sample includes tens of thousands of clones, 9.5% to 15% of them seen just once. Each patient came to thyroid surgery without any prior treatment (of any kind). This sample was taken from a study of metastatic and nonmetastatic thyroid tumors. Sequenced sample: blood. This sequence originates from a female donor with papillary thyroid cancer or a benign thyroid nodule (not recorded which). Some clones in this sample may be carry-over from other donors' samples. The J gene is TRBJ1-6, the V gene TRBV2, with D maybe TRBD1 (6 bases). The CDR3 protein is CAGGGQAYSPLHF. The CDR3 DNA reads TGTGCCGGAGGGGGGCAGGCCTATTCACCCCTCCACTTT.